The 7 T cell receptor beta chains presented below share a single source sample, sequenced in a study of T cells after yellow fever vaccination. TCRdb reanalysed the 5' RACE reads using MiXCR and keeps one entry per CDR3 protein. The sample lists some 670,000 distinct CDR3 sequences, 9% to 15% occurring once. Sequenced material: PBMCs, taken on the day of the yellow fever booster vaccination. These receptors were collected from a man younger than 45 who received the YFV17D yellow fever vaccine.

The chain employs TRBV4-3 and TRBJ2-1, with 13 bases matching TRBD2. Trimming removed 6 bases from V and 6 bases from J; junction bases left unmatched: 5. CDR1 LGHNA and CDR2 YSLEER come from the germline V gene. CDR3 length: 15 amino acids. DNA of the CDR3: TGCGCCAGCAGTCGGGGACTAGCGGGAAGCAATGAGCAGTTCTTC. Residues: CASSRGLAGSNEQFF.

The CDR3 loop reads CASSPGQGTLSGANVLTF. The CDR3 nucleotides are TGTGCCAGCAGCCCCGGACAGGGGACACTCTCTGGGGCCAACGTCCTGACTTTC. The genes are TRBV7-7 and TRBJ2-6, with TRBD1 identical over 9 bases. Germline V gives CDR1 SSHAT, CDR2 FNYEAQ (reference sequence). Trimming took 5 bases from V and 0 from J; bases not matched to a gene: 8. The CDR3 loop spans 18 amino acids.

This rearrangement joins TRBV20-1 to TRBJ2-3; TRBD1 or TRBD2 may be the D gene (5 bases each). The CDR3 has 13 amino acids. Germline CDR1 DFQATT, CDR2 SNEGSKA (reference sequence). V lost 6 bases and J lost 6, with 16 bases in between. The DNA of the CDR3 is TGCAGTGCGCGCTCGGGGCGCCGGGATACGCAGTATTTT. Its protein product is CSARSGRRDTQYF.

In its sample, this clonotype was seen a few times. J is TRBJ2-1 and V is TRBV4-2, with TRBD2 identical over 12 bases. The germline V gene encodes CDR1 LGHNA and CDR2 YNFKEQ. The CDR3 covers 18 residues. The trim removed 4 bases at V and 0 bases at J, leaving 7 bases unmatched. CDR3 nucleotide sequence: TGTGCCAGCAGCCGGACTAGCGGGGAGGGGAGCTCCTACAATGAGCAGTTCTTC. Protein: CASSRTSGEGSSYNEQFF.

This clonotype occurred a few times. In DNA form, the CDR3 reads TGTGCCAGCAGCAAGGGACAGACGTACTATCAGCCCCAGCATTTT. Amino acids: CASSKGQTYYQPQHF. The genes are TRBV4-2 and TRBJ1-5, with TRBD1 identical over 7 bases. The V gene end was trimmed by 5 bases and the J gene end by 5 bases; junction bases not matched to a gene: 9. The CDR3 has 15 residues. Germline V gene data show CDR1 as LGHNA and CDR2 as YNFKEQ.

The chain joins TRBV19 to TRBJ1-3; 7 positions match TRBD1. Germline CDR1 and CDR2: LNHDA and SQIVND (reference sequence). This CDR3 is built from 13 residues. The V gene end was trimmed by 3 bases and the J gene end by 10 bases; junction bases not matched to a gene: 6. CDR3 bases: TGTGCCAGTAGTATCGGGACAGCGCGAACCATATATTTT. Its protein is CASSIGTARTIYF.

On this clonotype: The conserved final phenylalanine or tryptophan is absent from the CDR3, which likely points to a read error. The chain combines TRBV12-3 or TRBV12-4 with TRBJ2-2; possibly TRBD2 for D (6 bases). The CDR3 is made up of 16 amino acids. The V end was cut by 7 bases, the J end by 6 bases, with 21 bases between. The CDR3 DNA is TGTGCCAGCACTCACACAGGAGGGGCGAGAGCCGGGGAGCTGTTTCTT. Protein sequence: CASTHTGGARAGELFL.